The 26 T cell receptor beta chains listed next were all sequenced from one sample in a study of T cell responses to AZD1222 COVID-19 vaccine. TCRdb's table, derived via immunoSEQ multiplex PCR, lists solely in-frame clones and lacks some. The sample consists of 100,000 to 150,000 clones, 87% of them appearing once. This material consisted of peripheral blood, taken on day 0 of AZD1222 vaccination. These receptors were collected from an adult in good health.

This clone was recorded only once. The rearrangement links TRBV4-3 to TRBJ2-7; D tentatively fits TRBD1 or TRBD2 (5 bases each). Germline CDR1 LGHNA, CDR2 YSLEER. This CDR3 spans 15 amino acids. The V end was cut by 4 bases, the J end by 0 bases, with 13 bases between. The CDR3 DNA is TGCGCCAGCAGCCCAAGTTGGGGGAGCTCCTACGAGCAGTACTTC. It encodes CASSPSWGSSYEQYF.

This clone was recorded only once. The CDR3, as DNA: TGTGCCAGCAGTTTTCGGGATGGCTCCTACGAGCAGTACTTC. Amino acids: CASSFRDGSYEQYF. The chain employs TRBV28 and TRBJ2-7, with a weak D call TRBD2 (5 bases). V lost 3 bases and J lost 0, with 9 bases in between. Germline V gives CDR1 MDHEN, CDR2 SYDVKM. This CDR3 is 14 amino acids long. Full variable domain (rest looked up from reference TRBV28 and TRBJ2-7): DVKVTQSSRYLVKRTGEKVFLECVQDMDHENMFWYRQDPGLGLRLIYFSYDVKMKEKGDIPEGYSVSREKKERFSLILESASTNQTSMYLCASSFRDGSYEQYFGPGTRLTVT.

V usage is TRBV7-9 and J usage is TRBJ1-1; D unresolved. The CDR3 has 16 residues. Germline V gives CDR1 SEHNR, CDR2 FQNEAQ (reference sequence). Trimming left V 4 bases short and J 0 bases short, with 15 bases between. The CDR3 DNA follows: TGTGCCAGCAGCTCGATGCCTAGTGGGATGAACACTGAAGCTTTCTTT. Its protein is CASSSMPSGMNTEAFF.

The gene calls are TRBV7-2 and TRBJ2-7; D unclear. Trimming cost V 0 bases and J 5 bases, with 11 bases left between them. The germline V gene has CDR1 SGHTA and CDR2 FQGNSA. This CDR3 has 14 amino acids. CDR3 DNA sequence: TGTGCCAGCAGCTTAGCGCCAGCCCCACACGAGCAGTACTTC. It translates to CASSLAPAPHEQYF.

This chain joins TRBV3-1 (or the pseudogene TRBV3-2) and TRBJ2-1; D ambiguous. The CDR3 runs to 14 residues. Germline loops: CDR1 LGHDT, CDR2 YNNKEL (reference sequence). Trimming pared 3 bases from V and 4 bases from J, leaving 10 bases between. The CDR3: CASSQGQTYNEQFF. In DNA, the CDR3 is TGTGCCAGCAGCCAGGGTCAAACTTACAATGAGCAGTTCTTC.

V and J are TRBV10-3 and TRBJ1-4, with D uncertain. V was shortened by 2 bases and J by 6 bases, with 7 bases between the two germline ends. Germline V gene data show CDR1 as ENHRY and CDR2 as SYGVKD. The CDR3 loop spans 13 amino acids. The CDR3 region is CAISEAGYEKLFF. The CDR3 region has the DNA TGTGCCATCAGTGAGGCTGGTTATGAAAAACTGTTTTTT.

The V call is TRBV27, the J call TRBJ1-2; D is unclear. Between the trimmed V and J ends, which lost 2 bases and 4 bases, there was a span of 11 bases. CDR3 size: 14 residues. The V gene's germline CDR1 is MNHEY and CDR2 SMNVEV (reference sequence). The CDR3 coding sequence is TGTGCCAGCAGTTTAGAAAGGGAAGGCTATGGCTACACCTTC. It specifies CASSLEREGYGYTF.

The gene calls are TRBV19 and TRBJ1-5, with D maybe TRBD1 (5 bases). Germline V gene sequence: CDR1 LNHDA, CDR2 SQIVND (reference sequence). This CDR3 region has 18 residues. Trimming removed 3 bases at V and 2 bases at J, with 20 bases between. CDR3 DNA: TGTGCCAGTAGTATCTTACCGAGGGGCGTCAGGGGCAATCAGCCCCAGCATTTT. Protein sequence: CASSILPRGVRGNQPQHF.

V gene TRBV7-3 combines with J gene TRBJ2-5; the D gene is possibly TRBD2 (5 bases). The CDR3 sequence is 13 residues long. Germline CDR1 and CDR2: SGHTA and FQGTGA. V lost 5 bases and J lost 5, with 12 bases in between. For the CDR3, the DNA is TGTGCCAGCAGCCCAACTGGCGGGGAGACCCAGTACTTC. Translation gives CASSPTGGETQYF.

The V and J genes are TRBV7-9 and TRBJ2-5; D could derive from TRBD1 or TRBD2 (6 bases each). Per the germline V gene, CDR1 is SEHNR and CDR2 is FQNEAQ (reference sequence). The CDR3 runs to 14 residues. V was cut by 4 bases and J by 2 bases, with 11 bases left in between. This chain's CDR3 is CASSSGAYQETQYF. The CDR3 DNA is TGTGCCAGCAGCTCGGGGGCATATCAAGAGACCCAGTACTTC.

This rearrangement joins TRBV27 to TRBJ1-1; a possible D gene is TRBD1 (5 bases). V was clipped by 11 bases and J by 2 bases, with 18 bases between them. CDR1 is MNHEY, CDR2 SMNVEV, per germline (reference sequence). The CDR3 consists of 14 residues. CDR3 protein: CAHGGRVQNTEAFF. CDR3 DNA sequence: TGTGCCCATGGGGGAAGGGTTCAAAACACTGAAGCTTTCTTT.

J is TRBJ2-5 and V is TRBV5-1; D is uncertain. The CDR3 has 13 residues. V lost 2 bases to trimming and J lost 3 bases, with 8 bases between them. Germline V gene sequence: CDR1 SGHRS, CDR2 YFSETQ. In DNA, the CDR3 is TGCGCCAGCAGCTTACCGGCGAAAGAGACCCAGTACTTC. This encodes CASSLPAKETQYF.

V gene TRBV9 combines with J gene TRBJ2-2; D is unclear. Germline CDR1 and CDR2: SGDLS and YYNGEE. CDR3 size: 15 residues. Trimming left V 1 base short and J 4 bases short, with 11 bases between. CDR3 sequence (DNA): TGTGCCAGCAGCGTACTTTCTAAGGGCACCGGGGAGCTGTTTTTT. Translating gives CASSVLSKGTGELFF.

The chain couples TRBV2 to TRBJ2-2; D may be TRBD1 (5 bases). This CDR3 spans 15 amino acids. Between the trimmed V and J ends, which lost 2 bases and 2 bases, there was a span of 9 bases. Germline V CDR1 and CDR2: SNHLY, FYNNEI. The CDR3 is CASSESGQNTGELFF. The CDR3 DNA is TGTGCCAGCAGTGAATCCGGACAAAACACCGGGGAGCTGTTTTTT. The full variable domain, with the rest looked up from reference TRBV2 and TRBJ2-2, is EPEVTQTPSHQVTQMGQEVILRCVPISNHLYFYWYRQILGQKVEFLVSFYNNEISEKSEIFDDQFSVERPDGSNFTLKIRSTKLEDSAMYFCASSESGQNTGELFFGEGSRLTVL.

This clone was seen just once. The V gene is TRBV5-1, the J gene TRBJ2-7, with 7 bases fitting TRBD1. V was pared by 6 bases and J by 2 bases, with 11 bases of the junction left unmatched. This CDR3 contains 15 residues. Germline lookup yields CDR1 SGHRS and CDR2 YFSETQ. Here the CDR3 reads CASTGGGRGTYEQYF. The CDR3 coding sequence is TGCGCCAGCACGGGTGGGGGCAGGGGGACCTACGAGCAGTACTTC. Full variable domain (missing parts from reference TRBV5-1 and TRBJ2-7): KAGVTQTPRYLIKTRGQQVTLSCSPISGHRSVSWYQQTPGQGLQFLFEYFSETQRNKGNFPGRFSGRQFSNSRSEMNVSTLELGDSALYLCASTGGGRGTYEQYFGPGTRLTVT.

The chain employs TRBV21-1 and TRBJ1-1. TRBV21-1 is a pseudogene segment. The CDR3 has 12 amino acids. The CDR3 here is CASSKRDTEAFF. Here the CDR3 DNA reads TGTGCCAGCAGCAAAAGGGACACTGAAGCTTTCTTT.

The chain carries TRBV19 and TRBJ1-5; tentatively, D is TRBD1 (6 bases). Between the trimmed V and J ends, which lost 7 bases and 0 bases, there was a span of 13 bases. This CDR3 has 15 residues. Germline CDR1 and CDR2: LNHDA and SQIVND (reference sequence). For the CDR3, the DNA is TGTGCCAGTACTAAGGACAGAAATAGCAATCAGCCCCAGCATTTT. It yields the protein CASTKDRNSNQPQHF.

The chain has TRBV27 and TRBJ2-2; 11 bases map to TRBD1. The V gene end was trimmed by 4 bases and the J gene end by 4 bases; junction bases not matched to a gene: 2. The V gene's germline CDR1 is MNHEY and CDR2 SMNVEV (reference sequence). The CDR3 contains 15 residues. CDR3 nucleotides: TGTGCCAGCAGTTGGGGGACAGGGGGCACCGGGGAGCTGTTTTTT. This translates into CASSWGTGGTGELFF.

This clone showed up just a few times. The CDR3 region is CASSLEGDPNTEAFF. For the CDR3, the DNA is TGTGCCAGCAGCTTAGAAGGGGACCCAAACACTGAAGCTTTCTTT. The chain carries TRBV7-2 and TRBJ1-1; D possibly corresponds to TRBD1 (5 bases). This CDR3 spans 15 amino acids. Germline V gene lookup returns CDR1 SGHTA and CDR2 FQGNSA. Trimming removed 1 base at V and 2 bases at J, with 11 bases between.

The chain is built from TRBV28 and TRBJ2-2; D could derive from TRBD1 or TRBD2 (5 bases each). The V end lost 2 bases, the J end lost 6 bases, and 16 bases lay between the germline ends. There are 16 residues in the CDR3. Germline CDR1 reads MDHEN; CDR2 reads SYDVKM. This chain's CDR3 is CASSLGKGAGPGELFF. The DNA of the CDR3 is TGTGCCAGCAGTTTAGGGAAAGGGGCGGGTCCCGGGGAGCTGTTTTTT.

Note on this clone: The same CDR3 can be traced to other DNA sequences in this sample. The chain links TRBV19 to TRBJ1-5; D not resolved. This CDR3 is 14 amino acids long. CDR1 LNHDA and CDR2 SQIVND come from the germline V gene (reference sequence). Trimming removed 3 bases at V and 6 bases at J, with 12 bases between. CDR3 nucleotides: TGTGCCAGTAGTATTCGAGGGCTCGGTCAGCCCCAGCATTTT. Translating it yields CASSIRGLGQPQHF.

V and J are TRBV9 and TRBJ2-2, with D possibly matching TRBD2 (5 bases). From germline, CDR1 is SGDLS and CDR2 YYNGEE. The length of the CDR3 is 14 residues. The V and J ends lost 5 bases and 4 bases respectively, with 12 bases between them. In DNA, the CDR3 is TGTGCCAGCAGACCTCTAGCAGGCACCGGGGAGCTGTTTTTT. Amino acids: CASRPLAGTGELFF.

A few counts support this clone. The chain is built from TRBV15 and TRBJ2-7; TRBD2 is a possible D gene (7 bases). This CDR3 comprises 14 residues. CDR1 LNHNV and CDR2 YYDKDF come from the germline V gene (reference sequence). Trimming left V 1 base short and J 9 bases short, with 16 bases between. The CDR3 region has the DNA TGTGCCACCAGCAGAGGGGGGGCTAGCGGTTTGCAGTACTTC. This sequence encodes CATSRGGASGLQYF.

The chain has TRBV5-4 and TRBJ2-7, with 7 bases that match TRBD1. The CDR3 extends over 15 amino acids. Germline V gives CDR1 SGHNT, CDR2 YYREEE (reference sequence). V was clipped by 0 bases and J by 2 bases; unmatched bases: 5. CDR3 sequence reads: CASSLAQGVTYEQYF. The CDR3 DNA reads as TGTGCCAGCAGCTTGGCCCAGGGGGTAACCTACGAGCAGTACTTC.

The chain carries TRBV5-5 and TRBJ2-1; no firm D call. Trimming took 7 bases from V and 7 from J, leaving 15 bases between them. The length of the CDR3 is 13 residues. The germline CDR1 and CDR2 sequences are SGHKS and YYEKEE (reference sequence). This chain's CDR3 is CASHTDPRNEQFF. Here the CDR3 DNA reads TGTGCCAGCCACACCGACCCTCGGAATGAGCAGTTCTTC.

The chain uses TRBV25-1 and TRBJ1-6, with a weak D call TRBD1 (6 bases). This CDR3 has 14 amino acids. The V gene's germline CDR1 is MGHDK and CDR2 SYGVNS. The ends were cut back, 6 bases at V and 3 bases at J, with 9 bases in the middle. The CDR3 DNA is TGTGCCAGCAGGAGGGGGGACTATAATTCACCCCTCCACTTT. Translation gives CASRRGDYNSPLHF.